This T cell receptor beta chain was retrieved from a study of Tregs in tolerant kidney transplant recipients. Across the whole study: The nonmyeloablative bone marrow transplants came from related graft donors, with transient mixed chimerism. Findings and limits, study-wide: Some patients' samples used different primers over time, so nucleotide sequences weren't comparable.

As for this clone: The target antigen is unknown.

Before regulatory T cell sorting, thawed PBMCs rested overnight at 37°C in approximately 200 IU/ml IL-2. TCRdb's copy holds only in-frame clones and misses some; the assay was immunoSEQ multiplex PCR. The data contain fewer than 80,000 clones, roughly 98% of them singletons. Source: Tregs from blood, taken before the transplant. The TCR comes from a human donor who received a combined kidney and bone marrow transplant.

The CDR3 sequence: CASSITAGWFQETQYF. As DNA, the CDR3 is TGTGCCAGTAGTATAACGGCAGGGTGGTTCCAAGAGACCCAGTACTTC. The rearrangement uses TRBV19 and TRBJ2-5, with D maybe TRBD1 (5 bases). There are 16 residues in the CDR3. Germline CDR1 and CDR2: LNHDA and SQIVND (reference sequence). V was shortened by 2 bases and J by 1 base, with 14 bases between the two germline ends.